A single sample is the source of the 27 T cell receptor beta chains below, sequenced in a study of control samples from healthy donors and cancer patients (dated by TCRdb to the early 2020s). Libraries were prepared through the immunoSEQ multiplex PCR assay. As stored in TCRdb, this immuneACCESS dataset retains in-frame rearrangements with V and J assigned. A fraction of the clones does not appear; measured against another copy, unresolved V genes explain less than half of the discrepancy, and the remainder lacks a known reason. The sample records some 200,000 clones, 90% to 95% of which are singletons. More than 1.3% of the sample is taken by the ten largest. Sequencing used blood. These receptors were obtained from a man aged 50-59 years in good health.

V usage is TRBV28 and J usage is TRBJ1-2, with a weak D call TRBD1 (6 bases). Germline-derived CDR1 and CDR2 are MDHEN and SYDVKM. The CDR3 is 12 residues long. Deletions cut 3 bases from V and 8 bases from J, with 10 bases between. This chain's CDR3 is CASSLGGLGYTF. CDR3 DNA sequence: TGTGCCAGCAGTTTGGGGGGGCTCGGCTACACCTTC.

This clone has only one observation. This rearrangement joins TRBV6-6 to TRBJ2-3; 8 nucleotides match TRBD2. V shed 5 bases, J shed 2 bases, and the junction held 12 bases outside the gene matches. This CDR3 has 17 amino acids. Germline V lookup: CDR1 MNHNY, CDR2 SVGAGI (reference sequence). The CDR3 reads CASSPSGGGPSTDTQYF. The CDR3, as DNA: TGTGCCAGCAGTCCCTCAGGCGGGGGGCCATCCACAGATACGCAGTATTTT.

This clone was observed a single time. At the DNA level, this CDR3 is encoded by other sequences in the same sample as well. The rearrangement uses TRBV25-1 and TRBJ1-2; D might be TRBD1 (5 bases). V shed 5 bases and J shed 8 bases, with 18 bases lying between them. The V gene's germline CDR1 is MGHDK and CDR2 SYGVNS. This CDR3 contains 14 residues. Here the CDR3 reads CASSREEQGGGYTF. In DNA, the CDR3 is TGTGCCAGCAGTCGGGAGGAGCAGGGTGGGGGCTACACCTTC.

In the case of this clone: No DNA is shown, since the ends of the CDR3 on it are uncertain; the CDR3 is the one TCRdb lists. The genes are TRBV7-7 and TRBJ2-4. The CDR3 is made up of 21 amino acids, end residues included. Germline CDR1 and CDR2: SSHAT and FNYEAQ (reference sequence). CDR3 sequence reads: CASPLRCASSLSRIQGDIQYF.

The gene calls are TRBV27 and TRBJ2-3; 14 bases match TRBD2. CDR1 and CDR2 (germline): MNHEY, SMNVEV (reference sequence). The ends lost 4 bases at V and 1 base at J; junction bases unmatched: 7. CDR3 size: 18 residues. The CDR3 region is CASSSTSGGASGTDTQYF. CDR3 nucleotides: TGTGCCAGCAGTTCGACTAGCGGGGGGGCCTCTGGCACAGATACGCAGTATTTT.

This clone was counted once. This chain joins TRBV7-2 and TRBJ2-5, with 9 bases matching TRBD2. After removal of 5 bases from V and 5 bases from J, the junction contained 9 bases not matched to a gene. The V gene's germline CDR1 is SGHTA and CDR2 FQGNSA. This CDR3 is built from 15 residues. DNA of the CDR3: TGTGCCAGCAGCGTGCGGGGGGGCCGTAGTGAGACCCAGTACTTC. It encodes CASSVRGGRSETQYF.

Comments on this clone: The same CDR3 is also encoded by other DNA sequences in this sample. The chain joins TRBV5-1 to TRBJ1-5, with D unclear. CDR1 is SGHRS, CDR2 YFSETQ, per germline. The CDR3 sequence is 14 residues long. V was pared by 0 bases and J by 0 bases, with 4 bases between. The CDR3 sequence is CASSLDGSNQPQHF. The DNA for the CDR3 is TGCGCCAGCAGCTTGGACGGTAGCAATCAGCCCCAGCATTTT.

The chain is built from TRBV24-1 and TRBJ2-1; D unclear. Germline V lookup: CDR1 KGHDR, CDR2 SFDVKD. CDR3 length: 12 amino acids. Trimming cost V 1 base and J 5 bases, with 2 bases left between them. The CDR3 reads CATSDLHNEQFF. CDR3 coding DNA: TGTGCCACCAGTGATTTACACAATGAGCAGTTCTTC.

V and J are TRBV9 and TRBJ2-5, with TRBD2 as a possible D gene (7 bases). The ends were cut back, 6 bases at V and 4 bases at J, with 19 bases in the middle. Looked up from germline, CDR1 is SGDLS and CDR2 is YYNGEE. The CDR3 loop spans 15 amino acids. The CDR3 sequence is CASTPRGGAAETQYF. The CDR3 nucleotides read TGTGCCAGCACCCCAAGGGGGGGGGCCGCAGAGACCCAGTACTTC.

This chain connects TRBV29-1 to TRBJ2-7; D call uncertain. Germline V gene sequence: CDR1 SQVTM, CDR2 ANQGSEA. This CDR3 has 13 amino acids. Trimming removed 6 bases from V and 2 bases from J, with 14 bases in between. The CDR3 spells CSVEPLGTYEQYF. CDR3 nucleotide sequence: TGCAGCGTCGAGCCTCTGGGGACCTACGAGCAGTACTTC.

The chain joins TRBV2 to TRBJ2-5; no definite D call. The germline V and J ends were trimmed by 5 bases and 5 bases, with 9 bases remaining between them. CDR1 is SNHLY and CDR2 is FYNNEI in the germline V gene. The length of the CDR3 is 12 residues. In DNA, the CDR3 is TGTGCCAGCAGTACCGCGGTGGAGACCCAGTACTTC. Protein sequence: CASSTAVETQYF.

This rearrangement joins TRBV24-1 to TRBJ1-2, with 7 nucleotides matching TRBD1. Looked up from germline, CDR1 is KGHDR and CDR2 is SFDVKD. V shed 3 bases, J shed 8 bases, and the junction held 8 bases outside the gene matches. CDR3 size: 14 residues. For the CDR3, the DNA is TGTGCCACCAGTGATCCCGACAGGGCGCGCGGCTACACCTTC. This encodes CATSDPDRARGYTF.

The chain couples TRBV6-5 to TRBJ2-7; 8 nucleotides align to TRBD1. V gave up 8 bases and J gave up 5 bases; unmatched junction bases: 11. The length of the CDR3 is 14 residues. The germline V gene has CDR1 MNHEY and CDR2 SVGAGI. In nucleotides, the CDR3 is TGTGCCAGCCGCTTACTCAGGGGGCGCAACGAGCAGTACTTC. This gives the protein CASRLLRGRNEQYF.

This clone was detected a few times. This chain uses TRBV4-1 with TRBJ1-6; D perhaps matches TRBD1 (5 bases). The CDR3 contains 18 residues. Germline-derived CDR1 and CDR2 are MGHRA and YSYEKL. Trimming took off 4 bases at V and 7 bases at J, with 23 bases between the two ends. CDR3 DNA: TGCGCCAGCAGCCCCCACCCAAGGGGTGCAGGGAACAATTCACCCCTCCACTTT. The encoded protein is CASSPHPRGAGNNSPLHF.

Note on this clone: This same CDR3 is encoded by further DNA sequences in the sample. CDR3 nucleotides: TGTGCCAGCTCACCACCAAAGGGCATGAACACTGAAGCTTTCTTT. Translated, it gives CASSPPKGMNTEAFF. V gene TRBV18 combines with J gene TRBJ1-1, with D uncertain. The CDR3 has 15 residues. Trimming left V 0 bases short and J 0 bases short, with 8 bases between. Germline CDR1 reads KGHSH; CDR2 reads LQKENI.

The chain has TRBV4-3 and TRBJ2-6; tentatively, D is TRBD2 (6 bases). From germline, CDR1 is LGHNA and CDR2 YSLEER. Trimming shortened V by 0 bases and J by 2 bases, and 8 bases separated the two germline ends. This CDR3 is built from 16 residues. CDR3 protein: CASSQEWGAGANVLTF. CDR3 coding DNA: TGCGCCAGCAGCCAAGAATGGGGGGCTGGGGCCAACGTCCTGACTTTC.

This chain joins TRBV6-6 and TRBJ2-7; 11 bases map to TRBD1. The CDR3 runs 13 residues. V dropped 6 bases and J dropped 6; count of bases not matched to a gene: 4. Germline V gene data show CDR1 as MNHNY and CDR2 as SVGAGI (reference sequence). Written as DNA, the CDR3 is TGTGCCAGCAGAACGGGACAGGGGGGCGAGCAGTACGTC. Its protein product is CASRTGQGGEQYV.

The rearrangement links TRBV30 to TRBJ1-2; 8 nucleotides match TRBD1. The germline gives CDR1 GTSNPN, CDR2 SVGIG (reference sequence). Trimming at V came to 0 bases and at J to 4 bases, leaving 13 bases not matched to a gene. The CDR3 extends over 17 amino acids. CDR3 protein: CAWSVLRTGPIGYGYTF. The CDR3 bases are TGTGCCTGGAGTGTACTGCGGACAGGGCCGATTGGCTATGGCTACACCTTC.

This chain joins TRBV5-1 and TRBJ2-2; D is undetermined. Per germline, CDR1 SGHRS and CDR2 YFSETQ. V lost 3 bases and J lost 0, with 9 bases in between. The CDR3 has 15 amino acids. For the CDR3, the DNA is TGCGCCAGCAGCTCGACTGGACCGAACACCGGGGAGCTGTTTTTT. This sequence encodes CASSSTGPNTGELFF.

J is TRBJ1-2 and V is TRBV5-1, with 7 bases that match TRBD1. V was pared by 2 bases and J by 8 bases, with 18 bases of the junction left unmatched. Looked up from germline, CDR1 is SGHRS and CDR2 is YFSETQ. This CDR3 is 17 amino acids long. The CDR3 DNA follows: TGCGCCAGCAGCTTTGACAGGGCTGACACGCGGTCGGGGGGCTACACCTTC. This gives the protein CASSFDRADTRSGGYTF. Full variable domain (rest looked up from reference TRBV5-1 and TRBJ1-2): KAGVTQTPRYLIKTRGQQVTLSCSPISGHRSVSWYQQTPGQGLQFLFEYFSETQRNKGNFPGRFSGRQFSNSRSEMNVSTLELGDSALYLCASSFDRADTRSGGYTFGSGTRLTVV.

This clone was observed at least ten times. The chain is built from TRBV19 and TRBJ1-6; 7 bases match TRBD1. CDR3 length equals 14 residues. The germline V gene encodes CDR1 LNHDA and CDR2 SQIVND (reference sequence). V gave up 6 bases and J gave up 7 bases; unmatched junction bases: 6. CDR3 in amino acids: CASRFDRVNSPLHF. CDR3 coding DNA: TGTGCCAGTAGATTCGACAGGGTGAATTCACCCCTCCACTTT.

This chain connects TRBV3-1 (or the pseudogene TRBV3-2) to TRBJ1-5, with D maybe TRBD1 (5 bases). The germline V and J ends were trimmed by 0 bases and 7 bases, with 13 bases remaining between them. The CDR3 contains 15 residues. Per germline, CDR1 LGHDT and CDR2 YNNKEL (reference sequence). The CDR3 nucleotides read TGTGCCAGCAGCCAAGATGGCAGGGCCGACCAGCCCCAGCATTTT. Residues: CASSQDGRADQPQHF.

This chain's CDR3 is CASSQGASYNEQFF. CDR3 bases: TGTGCCAGCAGTCAGGGGGCCTCCTACAATGAGCAGTTCTTC. The V gene is TRBV6-5, the J gene TRBJ2-1; 8 nucleotides align to TRBD1. With 5 bases clipped from V and 0 bases from J, the junction kept 0 bases outside the gene matches. CDR3 size: 14 residues. Germline V gene data show CDR1 as MNHEY and CDR2 as SVGAGI.

The sample holds one count of this clone. The rearrangement links TRBV2 to TRBJ2-3; 10 nucleotides match TRBD1. The V segment lost 5 bases and the J segment 6 bases; nucleotides outside the gene matches: 8. From germline, CDR1 is SNHLY and CDR2 FYNNEI. The CDR3 contains 15 residues. Written as DNA, the CDR3 is TGTGCCAGCAGTTCCGGGACAGGGGAGTCGGATACGCAGTATTTT. It encodes CASSSGTGESDTQYF.

The chain uses TRBV5-1 and TRBJ2-3; unclear D gene. V was trimmed by 5 bases and J by 0 bases, leaving 7 bases between them. There are 13 residues in the CDR3. Germline assignment: CDR1 SGHRS and CDR2 YFSETQ. This CDR3 is CASRSGSTDTQYF. CDR3 coding DNA: TGCGCCAGCAGGTCAGGTAGCACAGATACGCAGTATTTT.

In nucleotides, the CDR3 is TGTGCCAGCAGCTTCGGACAGACCTACAACTATGGCTACACCTTC. This encodes CASSFGQTYNYGYTF. The V gene is TRBV7-2, the J gene TRBJ1-2; TRBD1 might be the D (6 bases). Between the trimmed V and J ends, which lost 3 bases and 2 bases, there was a span of 13 bases. Looked up from germline, CDR1 is SGHTA and CDR2 is FQGNSA. This CDR3 is built from 15 residues.

This clone was seen just once. This rearrangement joins TRBV28 to TRBJ1-1, with 10 bases lining up with TRBD1. Germline lookup yields CDR1 MDHEN and CDR2 SYDVKM. With V trimmed by 6 bases and J by 1 base, 8 bases remained unmatched. This CDR3 has 16 amino acids. CDR3 residues: CASSLPRQGANTEAFF. DNA of the CDR3: TGTGCCAGCAGCCTTCCCCGACAGGGGGCGAACACTGAAGCTTTCTTT.